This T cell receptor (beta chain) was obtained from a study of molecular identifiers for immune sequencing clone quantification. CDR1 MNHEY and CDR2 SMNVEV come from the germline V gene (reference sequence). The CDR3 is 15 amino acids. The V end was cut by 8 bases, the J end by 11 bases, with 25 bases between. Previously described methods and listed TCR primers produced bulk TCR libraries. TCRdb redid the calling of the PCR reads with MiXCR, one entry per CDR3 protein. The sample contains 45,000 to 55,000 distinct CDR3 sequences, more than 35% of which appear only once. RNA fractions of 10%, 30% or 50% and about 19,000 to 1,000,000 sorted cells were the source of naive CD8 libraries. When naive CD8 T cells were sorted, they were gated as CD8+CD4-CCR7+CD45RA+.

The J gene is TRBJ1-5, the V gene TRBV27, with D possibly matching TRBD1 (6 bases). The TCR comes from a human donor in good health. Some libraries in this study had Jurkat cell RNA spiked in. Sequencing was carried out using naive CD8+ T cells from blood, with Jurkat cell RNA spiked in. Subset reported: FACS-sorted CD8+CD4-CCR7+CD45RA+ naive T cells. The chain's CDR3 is CASPISSDSIWAQHF. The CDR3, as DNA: TGTGCCAGCCCCATCTCTTCGGACAGCATATGGGCCCAGCATTTT.